This is a list of T cell receptor beta chains from one sample in a study of cytomegalovirus exposure and HLA in healthy donors. Clones were sequenced by immunoSEQ multiplex PCR, and TCRdb holds only the in-frame ones, with some missing. The sample has about 160,000 clones. The sequenced sample consisted of PBMCs. The source is a man aged 30 to 45 in good health and CMV-seronegative. Each CDR3 is given with its conserved first and last residue. Fields, in order: CDR3 length, J gene, V gene, D gene, CDR3 protein, CDR3 DNA. D genes are given only for firm matches.

15	TRBJ2-7	TRBV4-1	.	CASSLGGANSCEQYF	TGCGCCAGCAGCCTAGGGGGGGCAAATTCATGCGAGCAGTACTTC
11	TRBJ1-3	TRBV7-8	.	CASSSTDTIYF	TGTGCCAGCAGCTCAACGGACACCATATATTTT
12	TRBJ1-2	TRBV5-5	.	CASSFSNYGYTF	TGTGCCAGCAGCTTCAGTAACTATGGCTACACCTTC
14	TRBJ2-7	TRBV28	TRBD1	CATSPGTGPYEQYF	TGTGCCACATCGCCCGGGACAGGTCCCTACGAGCAGTACTTC
15	TRBJ2-5	TRBV28	TRBD2	CASNTSGARGGTQYF	TGTGCCAGCAATACTAGCGGGGCTCGCGGGGGGACCCAGTACTTC
15	TRBJ2-7	TRBV14	TRBD2	CASSQVAGVDYEQYF	TGTGCCAGCAGCCAAGTTGCGGGAGTTGACTACGAGCAGTACTTC
18	TRBJ2-2	TRBV18	.	CASSPHEVRTLSTGELFF	TGTGCCAGCTCACCTCATGAAGTACGGACTCTTAGCACCGGGGAGCTGTTTTTT
14	TRBJ2-1	TRBV12-5	.	CASGFGQPLNEQFF	TGTGCTAGTGGTTTCGGACAGCCGCTCAATGAGCAGTTCTTC
14	TRBJ1-5	TRBV2	.	CASSDRSSNQPQHF	TGTGCCAGCAGTGACAGATCGAGCAATCAGCCCCAGCATTTT
15	TRBJ1-4	TRBV18	.	CASSPWERTNEKLFF	TGTGCCAGCTCACCATGGGAGCGGACTAATGAAAAACTGTTTTTT
15	TRBJ2-2	TRBV15	.	CATSRDRQNTGELFF	TGTGCCACCAGCAGAGATCGACAAAACACCGGGGAGCTGTTTTTT
13	TRBJ2-2	TRBV13	.	CASSLLRSGELFF	TGTGCCAGCAGCTTATTGAGGTCCGGGGAGCTGTTTTTT
15	TRBJ2-3	TRBV5-1	.	CASSLDAGSTDTQYF	TGCGCCAGCAGCTTGGATGCGGGAAGCACAGATACGCAGTATTTT
12	TRBJ2-7	TRBV9	.	CASSPQGYEQYF	TGTGCCAGCAGCCCTCAGGGCTACGAGCAGTACTTC
14	TRBJ2-2	TRBV2	.	CAIPAAVNTGELFF	TGTGCCATCCCAGCGGCAGTTAACACCGGGGAGCTGTTTTTT
15	TRBJ1-3	TRBV21-1	.	CASSKAAPSGNTIYF	TGTGCCAGCAGCAAAGCGGCTCCCTCTGGAAACACCATATATTTT
13	TRBJ1-1	TRBV18	.	CASSRDSYWEAFF	TGTGCCAGCTCACGAGACAGCTATTGGGAAGCTTTCTTT
14	TRBJ1-1	TRBV5-1	.	CASSFIGGDTEAFF	TGCGCCAGCAGCTTCATCGGGGGAGACACTGAGGCTTTCTTT
16	TRBJ1-5	TRBV21-1	.	CASTRGRGTVYQPQHF	TGTGCCAGCACCAGGGGGCGCGGTACAGTCTATCAGCCCCAGCATTTT
13	TRBJ1-1	TRBV5-1	.	CASQPTGWTEAFF	TGCGCCAGCCAACCGACAGGTTGGACTGAAGCTTTCTTT
14	TRBJ2-2	TRBV4-1	.	CASSQRSNTGELFF	TGCGCCAGCTCCCAACGGTCGAACACCGGGGAGCTGTTTTTT
15	TRBJ1-1	TRBV18	.	CASSPQDTLATEAFF	TGTGCCAGCTCACCACAGGACACCCTGGCCACTGAAGCTTTCTTT
14	TRBJ2-7	TRBV5-1	TRBD2	CASGRLAGEGEQYF	TGCGCCAGCGGGCGACTAGCGGGAGAGGGTGAGCAGTACTTC
14	TRBJ2-7	TRBV10-3	.	CAISRGDISYEQYF	TGTGCCATCAGCCGAGGGGACATTTCCTACGAGCAGTACTTC
16	TRBJ2-2	TRBV7-3	.	CASSLRQARGTGELFF	TGTGCCAGCAGCTTACGGCAGGCGCGGGGCACCGGGGAGCTGTTTTTT
14	TRBJ1-3	TRBV9	.	CASSVSTPGNTIYF	TGTGCCAGCAGCGTTTCTACCCCTGGAAACACCATATATTTT
12	TRBJ1-1	TRBV29-1	.	CSTTGRWTEAFF	TGCAGCACAACAGGTCGATGGACTGAAGCTTTCTTT
15	TRBJ2-2	TRBV7-2	.	CASSPYVNSGGELFF	TGTGCCAGCAGCCCTTACGTGAATTCGGGCGGGGAGCTGTTTTTT
17	TRBJ2-3	TRBV11-3	.	CASSLGVTSGSTDTQYF	TGTGCCAGCAGCTTGGGTGTGACAAGCGGGAGCACAGATACGCAGTATTTT
14	TRBJ2-7	TRBV5-1	.	CASSLASTSYEQYF	TGCGCCAGCAGCTTGGCCTCCACTTCCTACGAGCAGTACTTC
15	TRBJ2-3	TRBV6-6	.	CASSPLGTRTDTQYF	TGTGCCAGCAGTCCTCTCGGGACTCGCACAGATACGCAGTATTTT
15	TRBJ2-3	TRBV6-1	TRBD2	CASSDTSGVPDTQYF	TGTGCCAGCAGTGACACTAGCGGGGTCCCGGATACGCAGTATTTT
14	TRBJ1-2	TRBV7-9	TRBD1	CASSLTPGGSGYTF	TGTGCCAGCAGCTTAACCCCAGGGGGGAGCGGCTACACCTTC